This TCR beta chain originates from a study of blood T cell repertoires in COVID-19. V was cut by 7 bases and J by 2 bases, with 19 bases left in between. Germline CDR1 and CDR2: SGHTA and FQGNSA. The CDR3 has 16 amino acids. Assay used: immunoSEQ multiplex PCR; TCRdb lists only in-frame clones, some missing. The sample lists roughly 130,000 clones, 82% occurring once. This receptor was identified in a woman aged 70-85 years with acute or convalescent COVID-19. The chain has TRBV7-2 and TRBJ2-3, with D possibly being TRBD1 (6 bases). Sequenced sample: peripheral blood. The CDR3 reads CASTPSTGRITDTQYF. The CDR3 DNA reads as TGTGCCAGCACCCCGTCCACAGGGCGAATCACAGATACGCAGTATTTT.